Sequencing of this T cell receptor (beta chain) was carried out in a study of shared clonotypes between healthy human individuals. From germline, CDR1 is MNHNS and CDR2 SASEGT. V gave up 3 bases and J gave up 2 bases, with 14 bases separating them. The length of the CDR3 is 17 residues. The study drew its donors from healthy HIV-negative adults without recent acute infections or vaccinations. The split of CD4+ cells yielded CD45RA+ naive and CD45RA-negative memory subsets. Repertoires were generated with immunoSEQ multiplex PCR, while TCRdb's copy carries only in-frame clones and drops some. The data contain 2 million to 3 million clones, 93% of them singletons.

The sequencing sample was made of naive CD4+ T cells from PBMCs. Subset here: CD45RA+ positively selected. The source of this sequence is a man younger than 35 in good health. Some clones in this sample may be carry-over from other donors' samples. The chain combines TRBV6-1 with TRBJ1-6; a weak D match, TRBD1 (5 bases). The CDR3 bases are TGTGCCAGCAGTGACAGGGAACGAAGGCCCTATAATTCACCCCTCCACTTT. Encoded protein: CASSDRERRPYNSPLHF.